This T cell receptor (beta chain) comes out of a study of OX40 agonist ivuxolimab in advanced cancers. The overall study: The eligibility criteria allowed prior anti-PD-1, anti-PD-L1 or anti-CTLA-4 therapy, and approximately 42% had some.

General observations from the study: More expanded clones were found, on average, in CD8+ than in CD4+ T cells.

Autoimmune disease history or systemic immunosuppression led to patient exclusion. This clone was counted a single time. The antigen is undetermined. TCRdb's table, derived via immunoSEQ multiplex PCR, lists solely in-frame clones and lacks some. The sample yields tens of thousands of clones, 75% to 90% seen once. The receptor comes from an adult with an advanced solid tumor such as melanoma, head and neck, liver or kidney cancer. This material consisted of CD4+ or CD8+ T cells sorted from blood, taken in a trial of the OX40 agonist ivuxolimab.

Here the CDR3 DNA reads TGTGCCAGCAGCGAGGGTACGGTGCCTCGACTAGCGGGGGTGACAGATACGCAGTATTTT. Protein sequence: CASSEGTVPRLAGVTDTQYF. The chain is built from TRBV9 and TRBJ2-3; TRBD2 matches 12 bases. The CDR3 has 20 amino acids. Germline CDR1 SGDLS, CDR2 YYNGEE. V lost 3 bases to trimming and J lost 3 bases; unmatched junction nucleotides: 17.